These T cell receptor beta chains were read from a single sample in a study of PD-L1 blockade in urothelial cancer. Using immunoSEQ multiplex PCR, the repertoire was profiled, and TCRdb retains in-frame clones only, with some absent. In the table there are tens of thousands of clones, about 90% of which are singletons. The source material was PBMCs, sampled around atezolizumab (anti-PD-L1) treatment. The receptors were sampled from a man aged 55 to 70 with urothelial cancer. CDR3s include the opening cysteine and the closing phenylalanine or tryptophan. Each record gives: J gene, CDR3 length, clone size, D gene, V gene, CDR3 DNA, CDR3 protein. D genes are given only for firm matches. Only some rows state a clone size, as once, few, many or a class for expanded clones.

TRBJ2-7 13 NA NA TRBV30 TGTGCCTTGGGACTTCCGAGACCCTACGAGCAGTACTTC CALGLPRPYEQYF
TRBJ2-7 16 NA TRBD2 TRBV29-1 TGCAGCGTACTAGCGGGAGGGGGGGATATGGGCTACGAGCAGTACTTC CSVLAGGGDMGYEQYF
TRBJ2-1 16 once NA TRBV11-1 TGTGCCAGCAGCCCAGAAGCGTGGAGCTCCTACAATGAGCAGTTCTTC CASSPEAWSSYNEQFF
TRBJ1-6 15 NA NA TRBV5-8 TGTGCCAGCAGGGTTTCCCGGGGATTGAGTTCACCCCTCCACTTT CASRVSRGLSSPLHF
TRBJ1-3 15 NA NA TRBV28 TGTGCCACTACTCAGGACAGAATCTCTGGAAACACCATATATTTT CATTQDRISGNTIYF
TRBJ2-5 14 NA NA TRBV5-1 TGCGCCAGCAGCGCCGGGACAATCCAAGAGACCCAGTACTTC CASSAGTIQETQYF
TRBJ2-5 13 NA TRBD2 TRBV6-1 TGTGCCAGCAGGAGCGGGGGGACAGAGACCCAGTACTTC CASRSGGTETQYF
TRBJ2-1 16 NA TRBD1 TRBV18 TGTGCCAGCTCACTGGCGGGACAGGGTACCTACAATGAGCAGTTCTTC CASSLAGQGTYNEQFF
TRBJ2-2 16 NA NA TRBV4-3 TGCGCCAGCAGCCAGATTAACAGGGGGGGAACCGGGGAGCTGTTTTTT CASSQINRGGTGELFF
TRBJ2-5 15 NA NA TRBV9 TGTGCCAGCAGCGTACAGGGGTCGCAGGGAGAGACCCAGTACTTC CASSVQGSQGETQYF
TRBJ1-2 16 NA TRBD1 TRBV7-9 TGTGCCAGCAGCTTAAATCGCGTTCGGGACAGCTATGGCTACACCTTC CASSLNRVRDSYGYTF
TRBJ2-1 16 once TRBD1 TRBV6-1 TGTGCCAGCAGGGAATCCGGGACAGGATCCTACAATGAGCAGTTCTTC CASRESGTGSYNEQFF
TRBJ2-5 15 NA TRBD2 TRBV2 TGTGCCAGCAGGCGGACTAGCGGGAGTGGGGAGACCCAGTACTTC CASRRTSGSGETQYF
TRBJ2-5 16 NA TRBD2 TRBV4-2 TGTGCCAGCAGCCTTACCCCGGCGGGGGGGCAAGAGACCCAGTACTTC CASSLTPAGGQETQYF
TRBJ2-2 16 NA TRBD1 TRBV9 TGTGCCAGCAGAGCGACGGGACAGGGGGCGGTCGGGGAGCTGTTTTTT CASRATGQGAVGELFF
TRBJ2-7 13 NA NA TRBV30 TGTGCCTGGAGTGTACCTGGGCCCTACGAGCAGTACTTC CAWSVPGPYEQYF
TRBJ2-5 11 once NA TRBV20-1 TGCAGTGCAAGGACGGGGGAGACCCAGTACTTC CSARTGETQYF
TRBJ1-1 15 NA TRBD1 TRBV19 TGTGCCAGTGGGTTAGAAGGACACAGGGGCACTGAAGCTTTCTTT CASGLEGHRGTEAFF
TRBJ2-7 14 NA NA TRBV28 TGTGCCAGCAGTTTTGGGGGGGCGCGGGGGGAGCAGTACTTC CASSFGGARGEQYF
TRBJ1-2 14 few TRBD1 TRBV5-1 TGCGCCAGCAGCTTATCAGGGGGCGCCTATGGCTACACCTTC CASSLSGGAYGYTF
TRBJ2-5 17 NA TRBD2 TRBV5-1 TGCGCCAGCAGCTTGGTTCTAGCGGGGGGGCCGGCGGAGACCCAGTACTTC CASSLVLAGGPAETQYF
TRBJ2-7 17 NA TRBD2 TRBV7-9 TGTGCCAGCAGCTGGGGACTAGCGGGGTCTAGCTCCTACGAGCAGTACTTC CASSWGLAGSSSYEQYF
TRBJ2-1 14 NA NA TRBV5-1 TGCGCCAGCAGCTCCCTGCTGGCGGGGTTTGAGCAGTTCTTC CASSSLLAGFEQFF
TRBJ2-7 13 NA NA TRBV11-3 TGTGCCAGCAGCTTAGTTTCCGGGGTCGAGCAGTACTTC CASSLVSGVEQYF
TRBJ2-7 16 NA TRBD2 TRBV5-1 TGCGCCAGCAGCTCGGACGGAGCGGGGGGGCGGTACGAGCAGTACTTC CASSSDGAGGRYEQYF
TRBJ2-3 12 NA TRBD1 TRBV7-2 TGTGCCAGCAGCTTCCGGGACAGGGGACTGCATTTT CASSFRDRGLHF
TRBJ1-1 13 NA NA TRBV7-2 TGTGCCAGCAGCTTAGCGCCTAGGTATGAAGCTTTCTTT CASSLAPRYEAFF
TRBJ2-6 15 NA NA TRBV9 TGTGCCAGCAGCGTCGAAGCCCTGGGGGCCAACGTCCTGACTTTC CASSVEALGANVLTF
TRBJ2-3 17 NA NA TRBV7-9 TGTGCCAGCAGCTCAACCCGGACAAAACAGAGCACAGATACGCAGTATTTT CASSSTRTKQSTDTQYF
TRBJ2-3 13 NA NA TRBV4-2 TGTGCCAGCAGCCCCTCCCGGGCAGATACGCAGTATTTT CASSPSRADTQYF
TRBJ1-1 12 few TRBD1 TRBV5-6 TGTGCCAGCAGCTTGCAAGGGGGCGAAGCTTTCTTT CASSLQGGEAFF
TRBJ2-1 16 NA TRBD2 TRBV7-2 TGTGCCAGCAGCTCTGGGGTAGCGGGAGCTGCTGGTGAGCAGTTCTTC CASSSGVAGAAGEQFF
TRBJ1-5 15 NA NA TRBV9 TGTGCCAGCAGCGTGGGCCCTCTCAGCAATCAGCCCCAGCATTTT CASSVGPLSNQPQHF
TRBJ2-1 16 NA TRBD1 TRBV5-6 TGTGCCAGCAGCCCCGTGACAGGGAGCTCCTACAATGAGCAGTTCTTC CASSPVTGSSYNEQFF
TRBJ1-6 13 NA NA TRBV10-1 TGCGCCAGCAGTAACAGCTTTAATTCACCCCTCCACTTT CASSNSFNSPLHF
TRBJ1-1 15 NA NA TRBV6-5 TGTGCCAGCAGTTACTCGAGGCAGATGAACACTGAAGCTTTCTTT CASSYSRQMNTEAFF
TRBJ1-5 13 NA NA TRBV30 TGTGCCTGGAGTAGACAGGGCAATCAGCCCCAGCATTTT CAWSRQGNQPQHF
TRBJ2-7 12 NA NA TRBV13 TGTGCCAGCAGCTTAGCGGGGTACGAGCAGTACTTC CASSLAGYEQYF
TRBJ2-1 20 NA NA TRBV29-1 TGCAGCGTTGATGCGGGGGCGGGATGGGGGCTGTGGGACTCCTACAATGAGCAGTTCTTC CSVDAGAGWGLWDSYNEQFF